Listed below are T cell receptor beta chains from one sample, sequenced in a study of blood T cell repertoires in COVID-19. Generated by immunoSEQ multiplex PCR, the TCRdb table keeps only in-frame clones and is missing some. The table includes about 130,000 clones, around nine tenths detected once. Sequences were obtained from peripheral blood. The receptors come from a woman aged 80 or older with acute or convalescent COVID-19. Each CDR3 is given with its conserved first and last residue. A D gene is named only where the DNA matches it firmly. Clone size is not always given. Where it is, it says once, few, many or a class for expanded clones.

clone_size,d_call,v_call,j_call,cdr3_nt,cdr3_aa
.,TRBD1,TRBV28,TRBJ2-2,TGTGCCAGCAGTTCCAGGAGGAGTGGGACAGCGAACACCGGGGAGCTGTTTTTT,CASSSRRSGTANTGELFF
once,.,TRBV7-9,TRBJ2-5,TGTGCCAGCAGCTTGGGGGGGACCCAGTACTTC,CASSLGGTQYF
.,.,TRBV5-4,TRBJ2-6,TGTGCCAGCAGCTTGGGTGGTAGCGGCACTCCCGGGGCCAACGTCCTGACTTTC,CASSLGGSGTPGANVLTF
.,TRBD1,TRBV6-5,TRBJ2-1,TGTGCCAGCAGTTACGGGGACAGCTACAATGAGCAGTTCTTC,CASSYGDSYNEQFF
.,TRBD1,TRBV19,TRBJ2-3,TGTGCCAGTAGTTCAAGGGGACAGGGAGGCACAGATACGCAGTATTTT,CASSSRGQGGTDTQYF
.,.,TRBV19,TRBJ2-3,TGTGCCAGTAGTATTGAGAGGGCTACTAGCACAGATACGCAGTATTTT,CASSIERATSTDTQYF
.,.,TRBV7-2,TRBJ1-5,TGTGCCAGCAGCCCTTTGGCGGGCAATCAGCCCCAGCATTTT,CASSPLAGNQPQHF
.,.,TRBV6-5,TRBJ2-7,TGTGCCAGCAGTTACTCGAGAACCTACGAGCAGTACTTC,CASSYSRTYEQYF
.,TRBD1,TRBV4-2,TRBJ1-2,TGTGCCAGCAGCCAAGACCCGACAGGGGGCGCCTATGGCTACACCTTC,CASSQDPTGGAYGYTF
.,TRBD2,TRBV10-1,TRBJ2-1,TGCGCCAGCAGTGAGGGGGGACTAGCGGGAGATGAGCAGTTCTTC,CASSEGGLAGDEQFF
.,.,TRBV14,TRBJ1-1,TGTGCCAGCAGCCTTATGAACACTGAAGCTTTCTTT,CASSLMNTEAFF
once,TRBD1,TRBV3-1/TRBV3-2,TRBJ1-3,TGTGCCAGCAGCCCGGGACAGGGTGGTGGAGACACCATATATTTT,CASSPGQGGGDTIYF
.,TRBD2,TRBV28,TRBJ2-5,TGTGCCAGCAGTATGTGGACTAGGCAAGAGACCCAGTACTTC,CASSMWTRQETQYF
.,TRBD2,TRBV5-6,TRBJ2-7,TGTGCCAGCAGCTTGGACGGGACTAGTGTCTACGAGCAGTACTTC,CASSLDGTSVYEQYF
.,TRBD1,TRBV4-2,TRBJ1-3,TGTGCCAGCAGCCAAGATTTGAGAAGGGGCAGGGGGTTTGGAAACACCATATATTTT,CASSQDLRRGRGFGNTIYF
.,TRBD1,TRBV5-5,TRBJ2-3,TGTGCCAGCAGCTTGGGACAGGGGATCACAGATACGCAGTATTTT,CASSLGQGITDTQYF
few,TRBD2,TRBV5-8,TRBJ2-1,TGTGCCAGCAGCTTGGCGTATAGCGGGGCCAATGAGCAGTTCTTC,CASSLAYSGANEQFF
.,TRBD1,TRBV5-1,TRBJ2-2,TGCGCCAGCAGTCCATTTGGACAGGCCTCCGGGGAGCTGTTTTTT,CASSPFGQASGELFF
.,TRBD1,TRBV29-1,TRBJ2-6,TGCAGCGTTCGAAGGACAGGGGGCGTAGGTTCTGGGGCCAACGTCCTGACTTTC,CSVRRTGGVGSGANVLTF
.,TRBD2,TRBV24-1,TRBJ2-1,TGTGCCACCAGTGATGCAACTAGCGGGAGTACTCGCAATGAGCAGTTCTTC,CATSDATSGSTRNEQFF
.,.,TRBV3-1/TRBV3-2,TRBJ1-2,TGTGCCAGCAGCGTGGACAGTAACTATGGCTACACCTTC,CASSVDSNYGYTF
.,.,TRBV29-1,TRBJ2-7,TGCAGCGCGCAGGGACAAGGCTACGAGCAGTACTTC,CSAQGQGYEQYF
.,.,TRBV9,TRBJ2-1,TGTGCCAGCAGCGACGGGACACCCTTTAGTGAGCAGTTCTTC,CASSDGTPFSEQFF
once,TRBD1,TRBV6-2/TRBV6-3,TRBJ2-6,TGTGCCAGCAGTTACTCGGGACAGGGGACCGGCTTGCCTGGGGCCAACGTCCTGACTTTC,CASSYSGQGTGLPGANVLTF
.,.,TRBV19,TRBJ1-5,TGTGCCAGTAGTATTTTAGGGGATGCGAGCAATCAGCCCCAGCATTTT,CASSILGDASNQPQHF
.,.,TRBV7-2,TRBJ1-2,TGTGCCAGCAGCTCTGGAGGGGCGAGCTATGGCTACACCTTC,CASSSGGASYGYTF
once,.,TRBV4-1,TRBJ1-5,TGCGCCAGCAGCCAAGGAGCCAGGGGCAGTTTTCAGCCCCAGCATTTT,CASSQGARGSFQPQHF
.,.,TRBV29-1,TRBJ1-1,TGCAGCGTTGACAGGGATAGGACTGAAGCTTTCTTT,CSVDRDRTEAFF
.,TRBD2,TRBV7-6,TRBJ2-5,TGTGCCAGCAGCTTAAGGACTAGCGGTGTGGTGGCCCAGTACTTC,CASSLRTSGVVAQYF
.,.,TRBV4-1,TRBJ2-3,TGCGCCAGCAGCCAAGGAACACGACTCACAGATACGCAGTATTTT,CASSQGTRLTDTQYF
.,.,TRBV7-2,TRBJ1-5,TGTGCCAGCAGCTTAAGGGGTTTGGTTTTTCAGCCCCAGCATTTT,CASSLRGLVFQPQHF
.,.,TRBV5-1,TRBJ2-2,TGCGCCAGCAGCGTGGCTAGTAACACCGGGGAGCTGTTTTTT,CASSVASNTGELFF
.,.,TRBV5-4,TRBJ1-5,TGTGCCAGCAGCTTGGGTTTAGGGGGCAATCAGCCCCAGCATTTT,CASSLGLGGNQPQHF
.,TRBD2,TRBV5-4,TRBJ2-1,TGTGCCAGCAGCTTGGGAGCCACTAGCGGGACAGAGCAGTTCTTC,CASSLGATSGTEQFF
.,.,TRBV6-5,TRBJ1-1,TGTGCCACCAAAACGGGGGACACTGAAGCTTTCTTT,CATKTGDTEAFF
.,.,TRBV6-5,TRBJ1-1,TGTGCCAGCAGTTACCCAGGGATGAACACTGAAGCTTTCTTT,CASSYPGMNTEAFF
.,.,TRBV6-2/TRBV6-3,TRBJ1-1,TGTGCCAGCAGTTGGGGACAACCACCAGCTTTCTTT,CASSWGQPPAFF
.,.,TRBV9,TRBJ1-4,TGTGCCAGCAGCAAACAGGATAAAAAACTGTTTTTT,CASSKQDKKLFF
.,TRBD1,TRBV9,TRBJ2-5,TGTGCCAGCAGCGTCCGGGACAGCCTTCTGTACCAAGAGACCCAGTACTTC,CASSVRDSLLYQETQYF
.,.,TRBV5-1,TRBJ2-7,TGCGCCAGCAGTCTCTCTATTGACAGTACCGAGCAGTACTTC,CASSLSIDSTEQYF
.,.,TRBV18,TRBJ1-1,TGTGCCAGCTCACCCCAACAGACCAACACTGAAGCTTTCTTT,CASSPQQTNTEAFF
.,TRBD1,TRBV3-1/TRBV3-2,TRBJ1-5,TGTGCCAGCAGCCCTGGACAGGGCAATCAGCCCCAGCATTTT,CASSPGQGNQPQHF